This T cell receptor (beta chain) was identified in a study of OX40 agonist ivuxolimab in advanced cancers. For the study at large: Age averaged around 59 years (range about 23 to 80), and less than 85% were male.

Clones were read by immunoSEQ multiplex PCR, and TCRdb kept only the in-frame ones, dropping some. The profile shows roughly 98,000 clones, about four fifths of them singletons. As concerns this clone: Its antigen is undetermined.

Systemic immunosuppression or autoimmune disease history was grounds to exclude patients. CDR1 is SGHAT, CDR2 FQNNGV, per germline. The V gene lost 1 base and the J gene lost 6 bases, with 12 bases spanning the gap. The CDR3 has 14 residues. Broader study findings: CD8+ T cells averaged more expanded clones than CD4+.

The sequence was collected from an adult with an advanced solid tumor such as melanoma, head and neck, liver or kidney cancer. The sequencing here drew on CD4+ or CD8+ T cells sorted from blood, taken in a trial of the OX40 agonist ivuxolimab. J is TRBJ1-2 and V is TRBV11-2; possible D gene TRBD1, 6 bases. This CDR3 reads CASSLAARGDGYTF. The CDR3 DNA follows: TGTGCCAGCAGCTTAGCGGCCAGGGGAGATGGCTACACCTTC.